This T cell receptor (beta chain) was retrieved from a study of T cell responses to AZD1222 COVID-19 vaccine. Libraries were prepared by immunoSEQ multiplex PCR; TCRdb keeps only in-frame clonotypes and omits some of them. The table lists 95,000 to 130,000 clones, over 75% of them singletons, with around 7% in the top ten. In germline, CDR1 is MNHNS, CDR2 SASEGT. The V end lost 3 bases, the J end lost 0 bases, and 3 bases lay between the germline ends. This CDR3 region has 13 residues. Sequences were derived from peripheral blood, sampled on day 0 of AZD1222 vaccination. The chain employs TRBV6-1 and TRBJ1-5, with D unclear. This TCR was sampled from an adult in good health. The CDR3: CASSEFSNQPQHF. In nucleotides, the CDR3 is TGTGCCAGCAGTGAGTTTAGCAATCAGCCCCAGCATTTT.